Below, 29 T cell receptor beta chains from the same sample are listed, as sequenced in a study of shared clonotypes between healthy human individuals. CD45RO-negative cells were positively selected for CCR7, leaving out terminally differentiated effector memory CD45RA+ cells. The protocol was immunoSEQ multiplex PCR, while the TCRdb copy is restricted to in-frame clones and leaves out a portion. This sample has about 2,100,000 clones, with about 93% found just once. Sequenced: naive CD8+ T cells from PBMCs. These receptors were obtained from a young man in good health. Some clones in this sample may be carry-over from other donors' samples.

The gene calls are TRBV2 and TRBJ2-7; D is unresolved. V lost 6 bases and J 2 bases, leaving 14 bases between the germline ends. Germline CDR1 SNHLY, CDR2 FYNNEI. CDR3 length equals 14 residues. The CDR3 coding sequence is TGTGCCAGCAGGTCGGCGGCGGTGACCTACGAGCAGTACTTC. It yields the protein CASRSAAVTYEQYF.

The chain joins TRBV27 to TRBJ1-2; TRBD1 is a possible D gene (5 bases). The V and J ends lost 3 bases and 7 bases respectively, with 12 bases between them. This CDR3 contains 13 residues. Germline CDR1 is MNHEY and CDR2 is SMNVEV (reference sequence). The CDR3 reads CASSLGGPGGYTF. Written as DNA, the CDR3 is TGTGCCAGCAGTTTGGGGGGACCGGGTGGCTACACCTTC.

This chain links TRBV27 with TRBJ2-7; TRBD1 aligns across 9 bases. CDR1 is MNHEY and CDR2 is SMNVEV in the germline V gene (reference sequence). This CDR3 region has 15 residues. Trimming took 6 bases from V and 6 from J; bases not matched to a gene: 12. The CDR3 loop reads CASSLRQGGDLEQYF. The CDR3 region has the DNA TGTGCCAGCAGCCTCAGACAGGGGGGGGACCTCGAGCAGTACTTC.

This clone came up once. Other nucleotide sequences from this sample produce the same CDR3. CDR3 residues: CASSWGTGELFF. CDR3 coding DNA: TGTGCCAGCAGCTGGGGAACCGGGGAGCTGTTTTTT. The V call is TRBV7-9, the J call TRBJ2-2; D unclear. The CDR3 has 12 residues. V lost 4 bases and J 5 bases, leaving 5 bases between the germline ends. Germline loops: CDR1 SEHNR, CDR2 FQNEAQ (reference sequence).

In this sample, this clone turned up once. CDR3 protein: CSVAYGTGLDTQYF. In DNA form, the CDR3 reads TGCAGCGTAGCGTACGGGACAGGGTTAGATACGCAGTATTTT. The chain recombines TRBV29-1 with TRBJ2-3; the match to TRBD1 covers 9 bases. The trim removed 6 bases at V and 5 bases at J, leaving 9 bases unmatched. This CDR3 contains 14 residues. Germline assignment: CDR1 SQVTM and CDR2 ANQGSEA.

This sequence joins TRBV11-2 and TRBJ2-5, with D perhaps matching TRBD2 (5 bases). Trimming shortened V by 4 bases and J by 4 bases, and 16 bases separated the two germline ends. CDR3 length: 15 residues. Germline V gene sequence: CDR1 SGHAT, CDR2 FQNNGV. The CDR3 bases are TGTGCCAGCAGCTCCCGGGGAGCGGTAGGAGAGACCCAGTACTTC. Translation: CASSSRGAVGETQYF.

This chain connects TRBV2 to TRBJ2-7; 11 nucleotides line up with TRBD1. The CDR3 consists of 15 residues. Germline V gene sequence: CDR1 SNHLY, CDR2 FYNNEI. V lost 2 bases and J lost 3; bases outside the gene matches: 3. The CDR3: CASSERGQGDYEQYF. DNA for the CDR3: TGTGCCAGCAGTGAAAGGGGACAGGGGGACTACGAGCAGTACTTC.

The chain has TRBV5-1 and TRBJ2-6; 7 nucleotides line up with TRBD2. From germline, CDR1 is SGHRS and CDR2 YFSETQ. The CDR3 is made up of 18 amino acids. J lost 0 bases, V lost 0 bases, and 6 bases had no gene match. In DNA, the CDR3 is TGCGCCAGCAGCTTGGCTCGGGAGGCGCACTCTGGGGCCAACGTCCTGACTTTC. This sequence encodes CASSLAREAHSGANVLTF.

V is TRBV5-6 and J is TRBJ2-1; tentatively, D is TRBD1 or TRBD2 (5 bases each). Germline CDR1 is SGHDT and CDR2 is YYEEEE. The CDR3 runs to 14 residues. V lost 3 bases and J 7 bases, leaving 14 bases between the germline ends. The CDR3 sequence: CASSWDVAKNEQFF. As DNA, the CDR3 is TGTGCCAGCAGCTGGGACGTAGCGAAGAATGAGCAGTTCTTC.

The chain employs TRBV10-2 and TRBJ2-7; D is ambiguous. The CDR3 runs to 15 residues. V dropped 2 bases and J dropped 2 bases, with 13 bases sitting between them. Germline lookup yields CDR1 WSHSY and CDR2 SAAADI. Written as DNA, the CDR3 is TGCGCCAGCAGTGAGGGCTACCAATACGCCTACGAGCAGTACTTC. As protein: CASSEGYQYAYEQYF.

V usage is TRBV19 and J usage is TRBJ2-6; D may be TRBD1 (6 bases). V gave up 6 bases and J gave up 1 base, with 10 bases separating them. This CDR3 region has 15 residues. CDR1 is LNHDA, CDR2 SQIVND, per germline (reference sequence). The CDR3 here is CASRIQGSGANVLTF. The DNA of the CDR3 is TGTGCCAGTAGGATACAGGGATCTGGGGCCAACGTCCTGACTTTC.

The V gene is TRBV27, the J gene TRBJ2-3; 10 bases fit TRBD1. The CDR3 is made up of 17 amino acids. The junction had 12 bases not matched to a gene; V was cut back by 5 bases and J by 4 bases. Germline values: CDR1 MNHEY, CDR2 SMNVEV (reference sequence). CDR3 sequence reads: CASSPSRGQGRADTQYF. The CDR3 DNA reads as TGTGCCAGCAGTCCATCCCGGGGACAGGGGAGAGCAGATACGCAGTATTTT.

The chain joins TRBV30 to TRBJ1-6; 10 bases map to TRBD1. Germline loops: CDR1 GTSNPN, CDR2 SVGIG (reference sequence). V trimming: 2 bases; J trimming: 10 bases; junction bases outside the gene matches: 8. The CDR3 runs 15 residues. The CDR3 is CAWSQGGTGESPLHF. The CDR3 nucleotides are TGTGCCTGGAGTCAAGGGGGGACAGGGGAATCACCCCTCCACTTT.

The rearrangement links TRBV28 to TRBJ1-5; 8 bases fit TRBD1. The CDR3 runs to 16 residues. Germline V gene sequence: CDR1 MDHEN, CDR2 SYDVKM. V shed 6 bases and J 6 bases; nucleotides not matched to a gene: 13. This CDR3 reads CASSPTQGARGQPQHF. CDR3 coding DNA: TGTGCCAGCAGCCCTACGCAGGGGGCGCGAGGTCAGCCCCAGCATTTT.

J is TRBJ1-4 and V is TRBV7-9, with a possible D match to TRBD1 (5 bases). Germline V gene lookup returns CDR1 SEHNR and CDR2 FQNEAQ (reference sequence). The CDR3 contains 14 residues. Trimming took off 5 bases at V and 4 bases at J, with 11 bases between the two ends. The CDR3 region has the DNA TGTGCCAGCAGCCCCCGGGACGGTAATGAAAAACTGTTTTTT. It is translated as CASSPRDGNEKLFF.

The sample holds a few counts of this clone. V gene TRBV27 combines with J gene TRBJ1-1; TRBD1 might be the D (5 bases). The germline V and J ends were trimmed by 6 bases and 4 bases, with 12 bases remaining between them. CDR1 and CDR2 (germline): MNHEY, SMNVEV (reference sequence). This CDR3 has 13 amino acids. CDR3 sequence: CASRRGSSTEAFF. CDR3 DNA sequence: TGTGCCAGCAGGAGGGGTTCTAGCACTGAAGCTTTCTTT.

The V call is TRBV11-2, the J call TRBJ1-1; D ambiguous. The CDR3 totals 13 residues. V lost 1 base and J lost 4, with 7 bases in between. CDR1 SGHAT and CDR2 FQNNGV come from the germline V gene. This chain's CDR3 is CASSLGYGTEAFF. The CDR3 DNA sequence: TGTGCCAGCAGCTTAGGGTACGGCACTGAAGCTTTCTTT.

In its sample, this clone was seen once. This chain links TRBV7-9 with TRBJ1-2; the D gene is possibly TRBD1 (5 bases). From germline, CDR1 is SEHNR and CDR2 FQNEAQ (reference sequence). V was shortened by 4 bases and J by 5 bases, with 20 bases between the two germline ends. This CDR3 has 16 amino acids. Here the CDR3 reads CASSSGAGGKLYGYTF. The CDR3 DNA follows: TGTGCCAGCAGCTCCGGGGCGGGGGGAAAACTATATGGCTACACCTTC.

With respect to this clone: Other DNA sequences in the same sample also yield this CDR3. The chain links TRBV19 to TRBJ1-1; unclear D gene. CDR3 length equals 14 residues. With 0 bases removed from V and 4 bases from J, the gap between germline ends came to 9 bases. Germline V gives CDR1 LNHDA, CDR2 SQIVND (reference sequence). CDR3 sequence reads: CASSIDAGFTEAFF. The CDR3 region has the DNA TGTGCCAGTAGTATAGATGCGGGGTTCACTGAAGCTTTCTTT.

The chain uses TRBV2 and TRBJ1-1; 8 bases agree with TRBD1. Per germline, CDR1 SNHLY and CDR2 FYNNEI. V lost 3 bases and J lost 8; bases outside the gene matches: 11. The CDR3 consists of 15 residues. CDR3 region: CASSDGRRTGTEAFF. DNA for the CDR3: TGTGCCAGCAGTGACGGCAGAAGGACAGGGACCGAAGCTTTCTTT.

The chain links TRBV9 to TRBJ2-3; 8 bases agree with TRBD2. This CDR3 has 15 residues. The germline V gene has CDR1 SGDLS and CDR2 YYNGEE. V lost 1 base, J lost 4 bases, and 5 bases stayed unmatched. CDR3: CASSVTAGVADTQYF. In DNA, the CDR3 is TGTGCCAGCAGCGTAACAGCGGGAGTTGCAGATACGCAGTATTTT.

V gene TRBV27 combines with J gene TRBJ2-7; TRBD1 matches 7 bases. With V trimmed by 4 bases and J by 0 bases, 3 bases remained unmatched. Germline V gene lookup returns CDR1 MNHEY and CDR2 SMNVEV (reference sequence). CDR3 size: 14 residues. CDR3 sequence (DNA): TGTGCCAGCAGTTATACAGGGGTCTCCTACGAGCAGTACTTC. Translated: CASSYTGVSYEQYF.

V and J are TRBV19 and TRBJ2-4; D gene uncertain. Germline V gene data show CDR1 as LNHDA and CDR2 as SQIVND (reference sequence). This CDR3 region has 13 residues. V was pared by 6 bases and J by 1 base, with 7 bases between. DNA for the CDR3: TGTGCCAGTAGCCCCCCTGCCAAAAACATTCAGTACTTC. Residues: CASSPPAKNIQYF.

Remarks on this clone: This sample also contains other DNA sequences that code for the same CDR3. The chain joins TRBV19 to TRBJ1-1; D might be TRBD1 (5 bases). Trimming removed 3 bases at V and 3 bases at J, with 8 bases between. The CDR3 extends over 13 amino acids. Germline-derived CDR1 and CDR2 are LNHDA and SQIVND (reference sequence). The CDR3 loop reads CASSIRGYTEAFF. CDR3 in DNA: TGTGCCAGTAGTATTCGGGGGTACACTGAAGCTTTCTTT.

This chain uses TRBV9 with TRBJ2-5, with 10 bases lining up with TRBD1. V lost 3 bases and J lost 4; bases outside the gene matches: 9. Germline V CDR1 and CDR2: SGDLS, YYNGEE. The CDR3 runs to 16 residues. The CDR3 region has the DNA TGTGCCAGCAGCGGAGCCGGGACAGGGGTGCGAGAGACCCAGTACTTC. This codes for CASSGAGTGVRETQYF.

The chain couples TRBV6-1 to TRBJ1-3; 7 bases match TRBD1. V shed 4 bases and J 0 bases; nucleotides not matched to a gene: 6. The CDR3 consists of 16 residues. Germline CDR1 reads MNHNS; CDR2 reads SASEGT. Here the CDR3 reads CASSADRDVSGNTIYF. DNA of the CDR3: TGTGCCAGCAGTGCCGACAGGGATGTCTCTGGAAACACCATATATTTT.

This chain connects TRBV27 to TRBJ1-2; 10 nucleotides agree with TRBD1. Germline CDR1 MNHEY, CDR2 SMNVEV (reference sequence). Trimming took 3 bases from V and 6 from J; bases not matched to a gene: 1. This CDR3 has 13 amino acids. CDR3 bases: TGTGCCAGCAGTTTTGGACAGGGGGATGGCTACACCTTC. Its translation: CASSFGQGDGYTF.

This clone was counted once. The V call is TRBV6-5, the J call TRBJ1-5, with D perhaps matching TRBD1 (5 bases). V was cut by 0 bases and J by 7 bases, with 16 bases left in between. There are 16 residues in the CDR3. Germline CDR1 is MNHEY and CDR2 is SVGAGI. The CDR3 sequence: CASSYSPGQFVQPQHF. DNA for the CDR3: TGTGCCAGCAGTTACTCGCCAGGGCAGTTTGTGCAGCCCCAGCATTTT.

The rearrangement uses TRBV28 and TRBJ1-2; D not certain. There are 17 residues in the CDR3. V shed 5 bases and J shed 1 base, with 20 bases lying between them. Germline assignment: CDR1 MDHEN and CDR2 SYDVKM. CDR3 loop: CASSPINILTHNYGYTF. Written as DNA, the CDR3 is TGTGCCAGCAGTCCTATCAATATCCTGACACATAACTATGGCTACACCTTC.